The rows below give T cell receptor beta chains drawn from one sample of a study of blood T cell repertoires in COVID-19. Some clones are missing from TCRdb's copy, which holds only in-frame ones; the method was immunoSEQ multiplex PCR. The table shows 90,000 to 150,000 clones, with roughly four fifths occurring only once. Source material: peripheral blood. All receptors derive from a man in his fifties or sixties with acute or convalescent COVID-19. The CDR3 runs from the conserved cysteine through the conserved F or W. Fields, in order: J gene, D gene, clone size, V gene, CDR3 length, CDR3 protein, CDR3 DNA. D genes are given only for firm matches. Clone size, where shown, is once, few, many, or a class for clones that have expanded.

J gene: TRBJ2-2; D gene: TRBD2; clone size: -; V gene: TRBV4-1; CDR3 length: 15; CDR3 protein: CASSRAGGRAGELFF; CDR3 DNA: TGCGCCAGCAGCCGAGCGGGAGGGCGTGCCGGGGAGCTGTTTTTT
J gene: TRBJ1-5; D gene: TRBD1; clone size: -; V gene: TRBV5-1; CDR3 length: 14; CDR3 protein: CASSFTGAGQPQHF; CDR3 DNA: TGCGCCAGCAGCTTCACAGGGGCAGGTCAGCCCCAGCATTTT
J gene: TRBJ2-7; D gene: TRBD1; clone size: -; V gene: TRBV18; CDR3 length: 13; CDR3 protein: CASSPQGAHEQYF; CDR3 DNA: TGTGCCAGCTCACCACAGGGGGCCCACGAGCAGTACTTC
J gene: TRBJ1-6; D gene: -; clone size: once; V gene: TRBV3-1/TRBV3-2; CDR3 length: 12; CDR3 protein: CASSFVDSPLHF; CDR3 DNA: TGTGCCAGCAGCTTTGTCGATTCACCCCTCCACTTT
J gene: TRBJ1-4; D gene: TRBD1; clone size: -; V gene: TRBV5-1; CDR3 length: 14; CDR3 protein: CASSFGQGREKLFF; CDR3 DNA: TGCGCCAGCAGTTTCGGACAGGGGCGGGAAAAACTGTTTTTT
J gene: TRBJ1-1; D gene: TRBD1; clone size: -; V gene: TRBV19; CDR3 length: 16; CDR3 protein: CASSISGRGLGTEAFF; CDR3 DNA: TGTGCCAGTAGTATATCGGGAAGGGGGCTTGGCACTGAAGCTTTCTTT
J gene: TRBJ1-1; D gene: -; clone size: -; V gene: TRBV9; CDR3 length: 15; CDR3 protein: CASSVVGGRVTEAFF; CDR3 DNA: TGTGCCAGCAGCGTAGTAGGAGGGCGGGTGACTGAAGCTTTCTTT
J gene: TRBJ2-5; D gene: -; clone size: -; V gene: TRBV15; CDR3 length: 15; CDR3 protein: CATSAGDGGGKTQYF; CDR3 DNA: TGTGCCACCAGCGCGGGGGACGGGGGCGGGAAGACCCAGTACTTC
J gene: TRBJ2-7; D gene: -; clone size: -; V gene: TRBV9; CDR3 length: 13; CDR3 protein: CASSPPVSHEQYF; CDR3 DNA: TGTGCCAGCAGCCCCCCGGTATCCCACGAGCAGTACTTC
J gene: TRBJ1-4; D gene: -; clone size: -; V gene: TRBV13; CDR3 length: 13; CDR3 protein: CASSANSNEKLFF; CDR3 DNA: TGTGCCAGCAGCGCAAACAGTAATGAAAAACTGTTTTTT